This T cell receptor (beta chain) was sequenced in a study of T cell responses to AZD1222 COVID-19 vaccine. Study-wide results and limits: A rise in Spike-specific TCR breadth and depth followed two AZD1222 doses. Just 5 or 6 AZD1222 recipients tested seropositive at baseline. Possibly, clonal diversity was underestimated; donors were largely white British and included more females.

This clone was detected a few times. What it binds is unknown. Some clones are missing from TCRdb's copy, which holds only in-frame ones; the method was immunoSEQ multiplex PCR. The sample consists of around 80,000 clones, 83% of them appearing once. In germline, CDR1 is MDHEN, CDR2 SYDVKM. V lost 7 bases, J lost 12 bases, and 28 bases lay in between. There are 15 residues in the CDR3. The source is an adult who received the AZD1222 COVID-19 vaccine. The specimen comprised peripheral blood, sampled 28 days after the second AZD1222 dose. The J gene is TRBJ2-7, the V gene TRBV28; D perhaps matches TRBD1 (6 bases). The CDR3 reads CASNQPLTGLEDRYF. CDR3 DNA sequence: TGTGCCAGCAATCAACCCCTGACAGGTTTGGAGGATCGGTACTTC.